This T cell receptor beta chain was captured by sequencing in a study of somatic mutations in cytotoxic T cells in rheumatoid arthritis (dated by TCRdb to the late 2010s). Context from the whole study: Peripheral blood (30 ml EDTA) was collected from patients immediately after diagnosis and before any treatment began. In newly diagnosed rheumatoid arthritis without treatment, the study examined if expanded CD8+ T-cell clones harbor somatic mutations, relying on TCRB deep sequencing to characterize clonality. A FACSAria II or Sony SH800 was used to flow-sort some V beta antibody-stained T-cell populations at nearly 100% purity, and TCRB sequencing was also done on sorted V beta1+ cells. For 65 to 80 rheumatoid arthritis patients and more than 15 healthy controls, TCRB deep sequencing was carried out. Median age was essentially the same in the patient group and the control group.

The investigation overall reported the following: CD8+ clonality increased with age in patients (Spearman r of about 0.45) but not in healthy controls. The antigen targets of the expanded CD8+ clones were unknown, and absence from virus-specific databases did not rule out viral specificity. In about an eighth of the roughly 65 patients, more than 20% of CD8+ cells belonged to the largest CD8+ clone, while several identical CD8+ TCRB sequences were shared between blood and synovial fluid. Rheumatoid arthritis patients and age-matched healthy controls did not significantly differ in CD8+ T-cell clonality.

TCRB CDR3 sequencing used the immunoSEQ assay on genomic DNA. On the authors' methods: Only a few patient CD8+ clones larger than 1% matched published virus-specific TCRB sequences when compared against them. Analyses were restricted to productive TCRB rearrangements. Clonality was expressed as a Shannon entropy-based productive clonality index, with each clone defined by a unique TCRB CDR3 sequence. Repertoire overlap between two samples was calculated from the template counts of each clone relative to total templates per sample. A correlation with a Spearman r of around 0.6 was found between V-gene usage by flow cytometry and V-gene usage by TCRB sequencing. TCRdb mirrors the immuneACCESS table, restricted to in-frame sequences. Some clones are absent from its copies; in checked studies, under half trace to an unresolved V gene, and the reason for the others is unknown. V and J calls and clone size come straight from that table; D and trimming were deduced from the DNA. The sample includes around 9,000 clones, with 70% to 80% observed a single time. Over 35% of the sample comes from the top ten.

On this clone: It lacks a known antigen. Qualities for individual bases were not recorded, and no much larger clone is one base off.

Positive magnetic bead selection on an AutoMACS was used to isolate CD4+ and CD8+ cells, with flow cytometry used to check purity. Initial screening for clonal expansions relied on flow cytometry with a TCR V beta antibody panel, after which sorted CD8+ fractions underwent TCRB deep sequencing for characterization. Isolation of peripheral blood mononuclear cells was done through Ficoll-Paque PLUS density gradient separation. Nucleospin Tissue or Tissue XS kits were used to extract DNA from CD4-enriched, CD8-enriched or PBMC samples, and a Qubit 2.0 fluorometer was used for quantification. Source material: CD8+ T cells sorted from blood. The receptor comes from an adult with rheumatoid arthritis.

The CDR3 reads CASSPAYGRYYEQYF. The DNA sequence reads TGTGCCAGCAGCCCAGCTTACGGGAGGTACTACGAGCAGTACTTC. This sequence uses TRBV7-2 and TRBJ2-7, and TRBD2 matches 7 of the central bases. From the germline V gene, CDR1 is SGHTA and CDR2 is FQGNSA. Including the terminal cysteine and phenylalanine, the CDR3 comprises 15 residues. CDR3 DNA is the only sequence kept; it has 45 bases, read in frame from the first base. Trimmed from V: 5 bases; trimmed from J: 3 bases; junction bases lacking a gene match: 10.